The present T cell receptor (beta chain) was sequenced within a study of PD-1 blockade in classical Hodgkin lymphoma (TCRdb year 2020). With respect to the entire study: Nivolumab dosing was 3 mg/kg intravenously every 2 weeks, continuing until either disease progression or unacceptable toxicity. To define a peripheral blood immune signature of response to PD-1 blockade in classical Hodgkin lymphoma, the study combined TCR beta sequencing with CyTOF. Here is what the overall study found, with its caveats: Trial patients with a complete response had baseline diversity similar to that of newly diagnosed patients, while partial responders and progressors had significantly lower diversity. Patients starting nivolumab less than 1 year after ASCT had lower diversity and were excluded from later analyses to avoid confounding by immune reconstitution. A significant rise by C4D1 was seen in CD4+ but not CD8+ TCR diversity (p=0.0027 vs p=0.16), with the rise being most apparent in complete responders (p=0.02). Newly diagnosed patients were reported to have lower baseline TCR diversity than healthy donors, and relapsed/refractory patients were reported to have lower baseline TCR diversity still. The study was restricted to a single clinical trial cohort, and the causes of repertoire differences, possibly disease activity or prior therapy, were left undefined.

Genomic DNA was isolated using the Qiagen DNeasy kit from unsorted PBMCs as well as from negatively selected CD4+ and CD8+ fractions. TCR beta CDR3 regions were subjected to amplification by immunoSEQ multiplex PCR with primers that anneal to V and J segments. A synthetic immune receptor repertoire was used to minimize amplification bias, and remaining bias was computationally removed after sequencing. The study's processing was this. Custom Python scripts were used to quantify repertoire diversity as the Shannon entropy index. Unsorted, CD4+ and CD8+ repertoires were analyzed separately, except in combined analyses where CD4+ and CD8+ sequences were merged in silico. A clone was considered expanded if an increase in frequency of at least 2-fold after treatment relative to C1D1 was found, and a pseudocount of 0.5 was applied to clones undetected at baseline. Singleton clones were defined as clones with 0 or 1 copy at C1D1, and non-singleton clones were defined as clones with 2 or more copies. Clones expanded in unsorted samples were labelled as CD4+, CD8+ or unknown by matching protein sequences in sorted samples from the same patient. Wilcoxon tests on paired samples were used to test changes in diversity from C1D1 to C4D1. Drawn from immuneACCESS, this table holds only the in-frame rearrangements with V and J called that TCRdb kept. Clones are partly lost; checked studies trace under half to an unresolved V gene and leave the rest unexplained. Clone size and the V and J calls come from that table; the DNA yielded D and trimming. Present in this sample are some 21,000 clones, over 70% of which were seen just once. The ten largest clones add up to 20% to 25% of the sample.

V is cut back by 1 base and J by 4 bases, with 4 bases in the junction unmatched. From a lookup of the germline V gene, CDR1 and CDR2 are SGHTA and FQGNSA. From its cysteine to its phenylalanine, the CDR3 spans 15 amino acids. Only the CDR3 portion is preserved as DNA: 45 bases, with reading frame beginning at the first base. The meaning of the sample's time point label: cycle 1 day 1 (C1D1), immediately before nivolumab initiation. All trial patients had relapsed after autologous stem cell transplantation, with cohorts A, B and C differing in prior brentuximab vedotin exposure. The trial cohort included 56 patients with relapsed/refractory classical Hodgkin lymphoma, and each patient had a best overall response of complete response, partial response or progressive disease. Trial patients were treated with single-agent nivolumab in the multi-cohort phase II CheckMate 205 trial. An independent review committee assessed best overall response by applying the 2007 International Working Group response criteria. Trial PBMCs were collected just before the start of nivolumab (C1D1) and during therapy at cycle 2 day 1 and cycle 4 day 1. Peripheral blood was collected in 8 mL Vacutainer Cell Preparation Tubes, from which PBMCs were isolated by centrifugation and then cryopreserved.

Comments on this clone: It has no known antigen specificity. Base qualities are missing; no much larger clone stands one base away.

This clonotype was obtained from a human donor with classical Hodgkin lymphoma. The receptor chain draws on TRBV7-2 and TRBJ1-2; 9 of the junction bases match TRBD1. The sequences come from peripheral blood mononuclear cells (PBMCs), collected at baseline. The bases read TGTGCCAGCAGCTTAGGACAGGGGGGTCGCTATGGCTACACCTTC. Translated, it gives CASSLGQGGRYGYTF.